The 22 T cell receptor beta chains below come from one sample, sequenced in a study of blood T cell repertoires in COVID-19. Only in-frame clones appear in the TCRdb table, and some are missing; sequencing was by immunoSEQ multiplex PCR. The sample yields approximately 88,000 clones, under 80% seen once. The specimen was peripheral blood. These receptors were taken from a woman older than 75 with active or convalescent COVID-19.

The chain combines TRBV4-3 with TRBJ2-3; the match to TRBD1 covers 9 bases. The ends lost 1 base at V and 0 bases at J; junction bases unmatched: 5. Germline values: CDR1 LGHNA, CDR2 YSLEER. This CDR3 is 17 amino acids long. CDR3 coding DNA: TGCGCCAGCAGCCAAGCGACAGGGGGAGGTAGCACAGATACGCAGTATTTT. It encodes CASSQATGGGSTDTQYF.

Note on this clone: Other DNA sequences in this specimen translate into the identical CDR3. J is TRBJ2-7 and V is TRBV5-1; TRBD1 might be the D (6 bases). V lost 0 bases and J lost 5, with 9 bases in between. In germline, CDR1 is SGHRS, CDR2 YFSETQ. This CDR3 spans 13 amino acids. CDR3 residues: CASSLGGGNEQYF. In nucleotides, the CDR3 is TGCGCCAGCAGCTTGGGTGGGGGCAACGAGCAGTACTTC.

The J gene is TRBJ2-2, the V gene TRBV19, with D possibly being TRBD1 (6 bases). This CDR3 is 15 amino acids long. The germline gives CDR1 LNHDA, CDR2 SQIVND (reference sequence). V dropped 5 bases and J dropped 4 bases, with 14 bases sitting between them. The CDR3 bases are TGTGCCAGTAGTCCGGCGTGGGGGCTCACCGGGGAGCTGTTTTTT. Its protein is CASSPAWGLTGELFF.

The CDR3 bases are TGTGCCAGCAGTTTACCTGCCGGGACAGGGCTAGCGAACACTGAAGCTTTCTTT. It specifies CASSLPAGTGLANTEAFF. V and J are TRBV28 and TRBJ1-1; 9 bases are a match to TRBD1. Germline-derived CDR1 and CDR2 are MDHEN and SYDVKM. After removal of 2 bases from V and 1 base from J, the junction contained 11 bases not matched to a gene. The CDR3 has 18 amino acids.

V gene TRBV3-1 (or the pseudogene TRBV3-2) combines with J gene TRBJ2-2; perhaps TRBD1 as D (5 bases). There are 15 residues in the CDR3. CDR1 and CDR2 (germline): LGHDT, YNNKEL (reference sequence). The V and J ends lost 2 bases and 4 bases respectively, with 11 bases between them. For the CDR3, the DNA is TGTGCCAGCAGCCAATCCAGGGAAGGCACCGGGGAGCTGTTTTTT. This sequence encodes CASSQSREGTGELFF.

The gene calls are TRBV15 and TRBJ2-1; D may be TRBD1 (5 bases). Deletions cut 6 bases from V and 4 bases from J, with 13 bases between. CDR1 is LNHNV and CDR2 is YYDKDF in the germline V gene (reference sequence). There are 14 residues in the CDR3. The CDR3 is CATRAQGAYNEQFF. CDR3 nucleotide sequence: TGTGCCACCAGAGCCCAGGGTGCGTACAATGAGCAGTTCTTC.

This chain joins TRBV5-4 and TRBJ2-5, with 7 bases fitting TRBD2. Germline V gene lookup returns CDR1 SGHNT and CDR2 YYREEE (reference sequence). The CDR3 has 16 amino acids. The junction had 7 bases not matched to a gene; V was cut back by 0 bases and J by 2 bases. Here the CDR3 reads CASSLDSWGGQETQYF. CDR3 in DNA: TGTGCCAGCAGCTTGGATTCTTGGGGGGGTCAAGAGACCCAGTACTTC.

Only a few counts were recorded for this clone. This rearrangement joins TRBV5-4 to TRBJ1-6; 9 bases agree with TRBD1. With 4 bases clipped from V and 7 bases from J, the junction kept 6 bases outside the gene matches. CDR1 is SGHNT, CDR2 YYREEE, per germline (reference sequence). The CDR3 runs to 15 residues. The CDR3 region has the DNA TGTGCCAGCAGCCGTATACAGGGGGCCAATTCACCCCTCCACTTT. Its protein product is CASSRIQGANSPLHF.

This chain connects TRBV6-5 to TRBJ1-2; maybe TRBD1 (6 bases). This CDR3 spans 14 amino acids. Germline CDR1 is MNHEY and CDR2 is SVGAGI. The V end was cut by 6 bases, the J end by 0 bases, with 11 bases between. CDR3 sequence reads: CASSAGTTNYGYTF. The CDR3 region has the DNA TGTGCCAGCAGCGCCGGGACAACTAACTATGGCTACACCTTC.

The genes are TRBV7-3 and TRBJ2-3; 14 bases agree with TRBD2. The CDR3 consists of 18 residues. Germline V gene data show CDR1 as SGHTA and CDR2 as FQGTGA. V dropped 4 bases and J dropped 0; count of bases not matched to a gene: 6. CDR3 coding DNA: TGTGCCAGCAGCTCTGGACTAGCGGGGGGACTTAGCACAGATACGCAGTATTTT. This codes for CASSSGLAGGLSTDTQYF. Together with reference TRBV7-3 and TRBJ2-3, the CDR3 gives the full variable domain: GAGVSQTPSNKVTEKGKYVELRCDPISGHTALYWYRQSLGQGPEFLIYFQGTGAADDSGLPNDRFFAVRPEGSVSTLKIQRTERGDSAVYLCASSSGLAGGLSTDTQYFGPGTRLTVL.

This chain uses TRBV7-2 with TRBJ1-2, with TRBD1 matching over 9 bases. With 6 bases clipped from V and 5 bases from J, the junction kept 4 bases outside the gene matches. Germline CDR1 reads SGHTA; CDR2 reads FQGNSA. The CDR3 length is 13 residues. The CDR3 sequence: CASRQTGGYGYTF. The CDR3 coding sequence is TGTGCCAGCAGGCAGACAGGGGGATATGGCTACACCTTC.

The CDR3 nucleotides are TGTGCCAGCAGCCGCCTTGGACAGGGCAGGAGGGGCTACACCTTC. It encodes CASSRLGQGRRGYTF. The rearrangement links TRBV5-5 to TRBJ1-2, with TRBD1 identical over 8 bases. The germline V gene encodes CDR1 SGHKS and CDR2 YYEKEE (reference sequence). J lost 8 bases, V lost 4 bases, and 13 bases had no gene match. This CDR3 is built from 15 residues.

V usage is TRBV29-1 and J usage is TRBJ1-2; possible D gene TRBD1, 5 bases. Trimming pared 6 bases from V and 3 bases from J, leaving 14 bases between. Germline CDR1 is SQVTM and CDR2 is ANQGSEA. The CDR3 has 13 amino acids. The CDR3 region is CSVKGGADYGYTF. The CDR3 DNA sequence: TGCAGCGTAAAAGGTGGGGCTGACTATGGCTACACCTTC.

This clone was detected only once. The chain joins TRBV2 to TRBJ1-2; 11 nucleotides agree with TRBD1. This CDR3 spans 15 amino acids. CDR1 is SNHLY, CDR2 FYNNEI, per germline. Trimming removed 6 bases from V and 2 bases from J; junction bases left unmatched: 5. The CDR3 spells CASRAGQGENYGYTF. CDR3 sequence (DNA): TGTGCCAGCAGGGCGGGACAGGGGGAAAACTATGGCTACACCTTC.

The J gene is TRBJ1-4, the V gene TRBV7-9; D unresolved. The CDR3 runs to 11 residues. Trimming took 7 bases from V and 6 from J, leaving 6 bases between them. In germline, CDR1 is SEHNR, CDR2 FQNEAQ (reference sequence). This chain's CDR3 is CASKRDEKLFF. The CDR3 DNA is TGTGCCAGCAAGAGGGATGAAAAACTGTTTTTT.

This rearrangement joins TRBV27 to TRBJ1-2, with 7 bases matching TRBD1. V lost 4 bases to trimming and J lost 4 bases; unmatched junction nucleotides: 9. Per germline, CDR1 MNHEY and CDR2 SMNVEV (reference sequence). The CDR3 is 15 residues long. As DNA, the CDR3 is TGTGCCAGCAGTTCATACCGGGACAGTGGCTATGGCTACACCTTC. Translation: CASSSYRDSGYGYTF.

The V gene is TRBV15, the J gene TRBJ2-1, with 9 positions matching TRBD1. Germline CDR1 is LNHNV and CDR2 is YYDKDF (reference sequence). V shed 3 bases and J 6 bases; nucleotides not matched to a gene: 3. CDR3 size: 14 residues. In DNA, the CDR3 is TGTGCCACCAGCAGGGGACAGGGTTTCAATGAGCAGTTCTTC. The encoded protein is CATSRGQGFNEQFF.

This clone was counted once. The chain has TRBV6-2 or TRBV6-3 and TRBJ2-5; 7 bases line up with TRBD2. Per the germline V gene, CDR1 is MNHEY and CDR2 is SVGEGT. V was pared by 4 bases and J by 1 base, with 3 bases of the junction left unmatched. The CDR3 has 14 residues. CDR3 in amino acids: CASSSRGFQETQYF. CDR3 bases: TGTGCCAGCAGTTCGCGGGGGTTCCAAGAGACCCAGTACTTC.

CDR3 nucleotide sequence: TGTGCCAGCAGCTTAGGGCGCACGCGGGGAGGGACAGATACGCAGTATTTT. This codes for CASSLGRTRGGTDTQYF. The rearrangement uses TRBV11-3 and TRBJ2-3; 7 nucleotides align to TRBD2. The CDR3 is made up of 17 amino acids. The V and J ends lost 1 base and 3 bases, in that order; junction bases with no gene match: 10. Germline V gene sequence: CDR1 SGHNT, CDR2 YENEEA.

The chain joins TRBV5-1 to TRBJ2-1, with TRBD2 matching over 12 bases. The CDR3 has 16 residues. Germline V lookup: CDR1 SGHRS, CDR2 YFSETQ. The J segment lost 9 bases and the V segment lost 0 bases, leaving 7 bases of the junction unmatched. CDR3 residues: CASSLDLAGGPFEQFF. The DNA of the CDR3 is TGCGCCAGCAGCTTGGACCTAGCGGGGGGGCCGTTTGAGCAGTTCTTC. The full variable domain, in which reference TRBV5-1 and TRBJ2-1 provide the parts outside the CDR3, is KAGVTQTPRYLIKTRGQQVTLSCSPISGHRSVSWYQQTPGQGLQFLFEYFSETQRNKGNFPGRFSGRQFSNSRSEMNVSTLELGDSALYLCASSLDLAGGPFEQFFGPGTRLTVL.

This chain connects TRBV7-2 to TRBJ2-7, with a weak D call TRBD2 (6 bases). The CDR3 is 13 amino acids. V shed 4 bases and J shed 3 bases, with 10 bases lying between them. CDR1 and CDR2 (germline): SGHTA, FQGNSA. The CDR3 here is CASSSGGRYEQYF. The DNA for the CDR3 is TGTGCCAGCAGCTCCGGAGGGCGCTACGAGCAGTACTTC.

The chain has TRBV5-1 and TRBJ2-2, with 7 bases fitting TRBD2. The junction had 11 bases not matched to a gene; V was cut back by 6 bases and J by 6 bases. CDR3 length equals 15 residues. CDR1 is SGHRS, CDR2 YFSETQ, per germline. The chain's CDR3 is CASKRRLAASGELFF. The CDR3 bases are TGCGCCAGCAAGCGGAGACTAGCAGCTTCCGGGGAGCTGTTTTTT.